This T cell receptor (beta chain) was identified during a study of identical twins. V dropped 3 bases and J dropped 9 bases, with 0 bases sitting between them. Germline loops: CDR1 SGHAT, CDR2 FQNNGV. This CDR3 contains 10 residues. TCRdb used MiXCR to reprocess the 5' RACE reads, holding one entry per CDR3 protein. The sample consists of about 470,000 distinct CDR3 sequences, more than 20% of them appearing once. These data also formed part of another study, on T cells expressing NK-cell markers. From that paper: It was sorted CD3+CD56-NKG2C+, CD3+CD56+NKG2C- and CD3+CD56+NKG2C+ T cells that provided the TCR beta repertoires. Sequencing covered eight donors, seven HCMV-seropositive and one seronegative. More than 5 donors showed dominant NKG2C+ clonotypes comprising about 1.0-7.0% of their CD8+ T cells. A few of the donors also had these clonotypes leading their CD3+CD56-NKG2C+ fraction.

V gene TRBV11-2 combines with J gene TRBJ2-6; no clear D. This sequence was found in a woman aged 18-29 years in good health. Sequencing was done on a sample of CD4+ T cells sorted from blood. The CDR3 sequence: CASSFNVLTF. For the CDR3, the DNA is TGTGCCAGCAGCTTCAACGTCCTGACTTTC.